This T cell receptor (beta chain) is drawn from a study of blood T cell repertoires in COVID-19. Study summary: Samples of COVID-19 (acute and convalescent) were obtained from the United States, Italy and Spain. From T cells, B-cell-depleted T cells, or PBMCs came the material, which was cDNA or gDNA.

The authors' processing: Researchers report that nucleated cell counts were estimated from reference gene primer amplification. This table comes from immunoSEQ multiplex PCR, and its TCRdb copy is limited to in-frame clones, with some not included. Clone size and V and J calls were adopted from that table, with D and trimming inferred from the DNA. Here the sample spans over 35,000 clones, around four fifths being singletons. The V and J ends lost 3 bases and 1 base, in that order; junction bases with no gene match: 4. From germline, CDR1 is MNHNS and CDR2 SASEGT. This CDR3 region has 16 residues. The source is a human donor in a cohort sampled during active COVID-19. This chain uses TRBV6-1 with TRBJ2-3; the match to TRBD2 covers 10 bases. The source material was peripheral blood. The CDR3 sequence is CASSETSGGGTDTQYF. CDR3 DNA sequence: TGTGCCAGCAGTGAGACGAGCGGGGGGGGCACAGATACGCAGTATTTT.